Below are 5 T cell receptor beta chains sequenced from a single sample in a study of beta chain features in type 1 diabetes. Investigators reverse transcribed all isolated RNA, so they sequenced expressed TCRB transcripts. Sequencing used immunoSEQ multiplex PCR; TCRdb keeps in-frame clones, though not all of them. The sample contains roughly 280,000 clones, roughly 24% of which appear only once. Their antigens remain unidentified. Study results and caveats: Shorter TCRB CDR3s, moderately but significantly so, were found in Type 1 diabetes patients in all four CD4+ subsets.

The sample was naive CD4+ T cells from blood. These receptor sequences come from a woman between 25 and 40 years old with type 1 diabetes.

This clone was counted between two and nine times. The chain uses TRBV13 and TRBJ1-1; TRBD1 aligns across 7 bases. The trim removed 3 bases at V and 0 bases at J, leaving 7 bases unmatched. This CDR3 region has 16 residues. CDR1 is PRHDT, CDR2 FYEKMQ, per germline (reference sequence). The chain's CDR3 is CASSFYPGQMNTEAFF. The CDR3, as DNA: TGTGCCAGCAGCTTTTATCCGGGACAGATGAACACTGAAGCTTTCTTT. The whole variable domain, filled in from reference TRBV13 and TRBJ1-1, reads AAGVIQSPRHLIKEKRETATLKCYPIPRHDTVYWYQQGPGQDPQFLISFYEKMQSDKGSIPDRFSAQQFSDYHSELNMSSLELGDSALYFCASSFYPGQMNTEAFFGQGTRLTVV.

CDR3 DNA sequence: TGTGCCAGCAGCTTAGCACAAAGGAACACCGGGGAGCTGTTTTTT. As protein: CASSLAQRNTGELFF. The J gene is TRBJ2-2, the V gene TRBV7-9; no reliable D call. The germline V and J ends were trimmed by 0 bases and 1 base, with 6 bases remaining between them. The CDR3 runs 15 residues. Germline V CDR1 and CDR2: SEHNR, FQNEAQ (reference sequence).

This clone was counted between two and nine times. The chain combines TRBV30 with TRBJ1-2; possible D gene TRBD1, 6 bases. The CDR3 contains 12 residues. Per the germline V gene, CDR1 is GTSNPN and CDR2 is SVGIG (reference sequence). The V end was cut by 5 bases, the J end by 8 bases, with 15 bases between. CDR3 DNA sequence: TGTGCCTGGGGAACAGGGTCGAGGGGCTACACCTTC. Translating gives CAWGTGSRGYTF.

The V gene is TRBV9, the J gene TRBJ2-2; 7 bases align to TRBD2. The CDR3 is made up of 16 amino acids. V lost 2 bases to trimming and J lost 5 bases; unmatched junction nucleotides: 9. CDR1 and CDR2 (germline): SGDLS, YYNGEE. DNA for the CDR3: TGTGCCAGCAGCGTTCAGTCTAGCGGTTCAACCGGGGAGCTGTTTTTT. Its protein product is CASSVQSSGSTGELFF.

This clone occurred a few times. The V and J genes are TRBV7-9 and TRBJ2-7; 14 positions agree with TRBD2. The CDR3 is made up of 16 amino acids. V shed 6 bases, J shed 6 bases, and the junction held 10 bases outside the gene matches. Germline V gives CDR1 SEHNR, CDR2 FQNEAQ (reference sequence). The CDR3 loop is CASRPEGLAGVSEQYF. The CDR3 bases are TGTGCCAGCAGACCGGAGGGACTAGCGGGAGTCAGCGAGCAGTACTTC. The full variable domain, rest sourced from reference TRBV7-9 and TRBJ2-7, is DTGVSQNPRHKITKRGQNVTFRCDPISEHNRLYWYRQTLGQGPEFLTYFQNEAQLEKSRLLSDRFSAERPKGSFSTLEIQRTEQGDSAMYLCASRPEGLAGVSEQYFGPGTRLTVT.